The entry that follows covers one TCR beta chain sequence. Germline V gives CDR1 SNHLY, CDR2 FYNNEI. Trimming cost V 5 bases and J 9 bases, with 17 bases left between them. This CDR3 contains 15 residues. The sample originates from a study of T cell responses to AZD1222 COVID-19 vaccine. Study details: Doses given second, at about 4 or about 12 weeks, were pooled.

Clones were read by immunoSEQ multiplex PCR, and TCRdb kept only the in-frame ones, dropping some. Of some 130,000 clones listed, about 90% were seen once; the top ten hold 8.4%. The sequences come from peripheral blood, collected on day 0 of AZD1222 vaccination. The gene calls are TRBV2 and TRBJ1-6, with D maybe TRBD1 (6 bases). This TCR came from an adult in good health. CDR3 coding DNA: TGTGCCAGCAGTACCGAGGGACAAGGGGCTTCACCCCTCCACTTT. It codes for CASSTEGQGASPLHF.